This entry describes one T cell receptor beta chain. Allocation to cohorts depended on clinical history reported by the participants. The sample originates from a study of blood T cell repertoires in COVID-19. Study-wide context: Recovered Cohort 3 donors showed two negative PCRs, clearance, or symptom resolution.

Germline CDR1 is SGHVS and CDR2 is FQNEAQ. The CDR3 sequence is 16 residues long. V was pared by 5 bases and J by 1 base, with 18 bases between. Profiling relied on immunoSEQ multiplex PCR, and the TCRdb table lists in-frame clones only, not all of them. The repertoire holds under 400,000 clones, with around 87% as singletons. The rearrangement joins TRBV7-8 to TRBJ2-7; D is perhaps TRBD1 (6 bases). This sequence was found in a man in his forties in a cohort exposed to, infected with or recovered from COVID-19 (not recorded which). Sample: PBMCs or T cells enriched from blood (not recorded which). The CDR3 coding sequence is TGTGCCAGCAGCCAAAGGGTGGGGGCCCCTTCCTACGAGCAGTACTTC. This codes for CASSQRVGAPSYEQYF.